The 15 T cell receptor beta chains below all came from one sample that was sequenced in a study of blood T cell repertoires in COVID-19. Only in-frame clones appear in the TCRdb table, and some are missing; sequencing was by immunoSEQ multiplex PCR. The data show nearly 110,000 clones, about three quarters seen once. Sequencing input: peripheral blood. These receptors were taken from a man aged 65 to 79 with acute or convalescent COVID-19.

The chain has TRBV11-2 and TRBJ2-4, with 14 bases fitting TRBD2. Germline trimming cut 4 bases from V and 6 bases from J; bases unmatched to any gene: 5. CDR1 and CDR2 (germline): SGHAT, FQNNGV. The length of the CDR3 is 16 residues. CDR3 sequence reads: CASSSGLAGAGNIQYF. DNA for the CDR3: TGTGCCAGCAGCTCGGGACTAGCGGGGGCGGGAAACATTCAGTACTTC.

V is TRBV21-1 and J is TRBJ2-7; whether TRBD2, the table's D call, matches the DNA was not checked. TRBV21-1 is designated a pseudogene. The CDR3 has 15 residues. This CDR3 reads CASTPEREGFYEQYF. CDR3 bases: TGTGCCAGCACCCCGGAGAGGGAGGGCTTCTACGAGCAGTACTTC.

The chain recombines TRBV6-5 with TRBJ2-1; TRBD2 matches at 8 bases. Germline CDR1 is MNHEY and CDR2 is SVGAGI. The CDR3 has 13 amino acids. V lost 9 bases to trimming and J lost 2 bases; unmatched junction nucleotides: 3. The CDR3 protein is CASRGGAYNEQFF. In DNA form, the CDR3 reads TGTGCCAGTCGGGGGGGCGCCTACAATGAGCAGTTCTTC.

The rearrangement uses TRBV6-1 and TRBJ1-5; perhaps TRBD1 as D (6 bases). The CDR3 length is 16 residues. Trimming took off 3 bases at V and 0 bases at J, with 12 bases between the two ends. The germline CDR1 and CDR2 sequences are MNHNS and SASEGT. The CDR3 nucleotides are TGTGCCAGCAGTGACGGACAGCTCTATAGCAATCAGCCCCAGCATTTT. Translated: CASSDGQLYSNQPQHF.

The V gene is TRBV4-3, the J gene TRBJ1-5; D unresolved. Trimming removed 0 bases from V and 7 bases from J, with 13 bases in between. Germline loops: CDR1 LGHNA, CDR2 YSLEER. CDR3 size: 15 residues. CDR3 region: CASSQDRGDAQPQHF. CDR3 DNA sequence: TGCGCCAGCAGCCAAGATCGGGGTGACGCGCAGCCCCAGCATTTT.

Only one count was recorded for this clone. DNA for the CDR3: TGTGCCAGTAGTACCCTCCGACGAGGGCGCGGGGAGACCCAGTACTTC. Encoded protein: CASSTLRRGRGETQYF. This chain joins TRBV19 and TRBJ2-5, with a possible D match to TRBD2 (5 bases). The length of the CDR3 is 16 residues. In germline, CDR1 is LNHDA, CDR2 SQIVND (reference sequence). V was cut by 4 bases and J by 5 bases, with 20 bases left in between.

This clone was counted ten times or more. The gene calls are TRBV2 and TRBJ2-5; TRBD2 aligns across 14 bases. The junction had 2 bases not matched to a gene; V was cut back by 6 bases and J by 2 bases. The germline V gene encodes CDR1 SNHLY and CDR2 FYNNEI. The CDR3 runs 15 residues. As DNA, the CDR3 is TGTGCCAGCAGGGGACTAGCGGGGGCACAAGAGACCCAGTACTTC. This encodes CASRGLAGAQETQYF.

V usage is TRBV5-4 and J usage is TRBJ2-1; TRBD1 matches at 9 bases. In germline, CDR1 is SGHNT, CDR2 YYREEE (reference sequence). After removal of 4 bases from V and 9 bases from J, the junction contained 8 bases not matched to a gene. This CDR3 is 14 amino acids long. This CDR3 reads CASSLGDRAREQFF. The CDR3 nucleotides read TGTGCCAGCAGCCTCGGGGACAGGGCCCGTGAGCAGTTCTTC.

The chain carries TRBV7-9 and TRBJ1-1; a possible D gene is TRBD1 (6 bases). Germline CDR1 and CDR2: SEHNR and FQNEAQ (reference sequence). The CDR3 runs 15 residues. V was pared by 5 bases and J by 0 bases, with 13 bases between. CDR3 nucleotides: TGTGCCAGCAGCCCTAAGGACAGTGTGAACACTGAAGCTTTCTTT. Residues: CASSPKDSVNTEAFF. The entire variable domain, with the rest obtained from reference TRBV7-9 and TRBJ1-1, is as follows: DTGVSQNPRHKITKRGQNVTFRCDPISEHNRLYWYRQTLGQGPEFLTYFQNEAQLEKSRLLSDRFSAERPKGSFSTLEIQRTEQGDSAMYLCASSPKDSVNTEAFFGQGTRLTVV.

This clone was recorded a few times. The chain is built from TRBV6-5 and TRBJ1-2; TRBD1 agrees at 7 bases. The V gene's germline CDR1 is MNHEY and CDR2 SVGAGI. The CDR3 runs to 15 residues. The V and J ends lost 2 bases and 3 bases, in that order; junction bases with no gene match: 6. This CDR3 is CASSYISQGDYGYTF. Here the CDR3 DNA reads TGTGCCAGCAGTTACATCTCCCAGGGGGACTATGGCTACACCTTC.

This clone was detected once. This rearrangement joins TRBV27 to TRBJ1-2; a possible D gene is TRBD1 (5 bases). Trimming shortened V by 2 bases and J by 4 bases, and 8 bases separated the two germline ends. Germline CDR1 MNHEY, CDR2 SMNVEV (reference sequence). This CDR3 contains 13 residues. The CDR3 loop reads CASSLDRAYGYTF. The CDR3 DNA is TGTGCCAGCAGTTTAGACAGAGCCTATGGCTACACCTTC.

This sequence joins TRBV7-9 and TRBJ1-6, with 9 nucleotides matching TRBD1. The CDR3 loop spans 15 amino acids. CDR1 SEHNR and CDR2 FQNEAQ come from the germline V gene (reference sequence). V shed 1 base and J 5 bases; nucleotides not matched to a gene: 0. This CDR3 reads CASSLGQGDNSPLHF. The CDR3 nucleotides read TGTGCCAGCAGCTTAGGACAGGGGGATAATTCACCCCTCCACTTT.

The V call is TRBV13, the J call TRBJ2-3, with 9 bases that match TRBD1. J lost 4 bases, V lost 3 bases, and 8 bases had no gene match. This CDR3 has 16 residues. The germline gives CDR1 PRHDT, CDR2 FYEKMQ (reference sequence). CDR3 residues: CASSFTGTGSPDTQYF. For the CDR3, the DNA is TGTGCCAGCAGCTTCACCGGGACAGGGAGCCCAGATACGCAGTATTTT.

This clone was picked up a small number of times. This chain uses TRBV9 with TRBJ1-6; 7 bases agree with TRBD1. The V segment lost 7 bases and the J segment 2 bases; nucleotides outside the gene matches: 3. This CDR3 is built from 14 residues. Per the germline V gene, CDR1 is SGDLS and CDR2 is YYNGEE. CDR3: CASGRGAYNSPLHF. As DNA, the CDR3 is TGTGCCAGCGGCAGGGGGGCCTATAATTCACCCCTCCACTTT.

This chain links TRBV19 with TRBJ1-6, with 7 nucleotides matching TRBD1. CDR1 is LNHDA and CDR2 is SQIVND in the germline V gene (reference sequence). The CDR3 loop spans 14 amino acids. With V trimmed by 6 bases and J by 10 bases, 9 bases remained unmatched. The CDR3 reads CASSLTGVGSPLHF. The CDR3 DNA reads as TGTGCCAGTAGCCTAACAGGGGTCGGATCACCCCTCCACTTT.